Listed below are T cell receptor beta chains from one sample, sequenced in a study of TIL therapy for anti-PD-1-resistant metastatic lung cancer. Clones were sequenced by immunoSEQ multiplex PCR, and TCRdb holds only the in-frame ones, with some missing. The top ten clones hold about 2.5% of a sample with tens of thousands of clones, around 86% of them seen once. The source was blood, collected at baseline. The receptors originated from a person aged 25 to 85 with non-small cell lung cancer. Each CDR3 is given with its conserved first and last residue. Fields, in order: CDR3 DNA, CDR3 protein, clone size, V gene, CDR3 length, J gene, D gene. D genes are given only for firm matches. A row's size may be missing; if present it is once, few, many or a size class.

TGCGCCAGCAGCCGGGGACAGGATAATGAAAAACTGTTTTTT,CASSRGQDNEKLFF,NA,TRBV5-1,14,TRBJ1-4,TRBD1
TGTGCCAGCAGGGAGGGGCGAGGCTCCTACGAGCAGTACTTC,CASREGRGSYEQYF,NA,TRBV2,14,TRBJ2-7,NA
TGTGCCAGCAGCGCCTTGGACAGAAACTATGGCTACACCTTC,CASSALDRNYGYTF,NA,TRBV9,14,TRBJ1-2,NA
TGTGCCAGCAGTTTAACCCGATCGGGGGATGGCTACACCTTC,CASSLTRSGDGYTF,once,TRBV27,14,TRBJ1-2,NA
TGTGCCAGCAGCGCAGGACTTTGGGATACGCAGTATTTT,CASSAGLWDTQYF,NA,TRBV9,13,TRBJ2-3,NA
TGTGCCAGCAGTGAGGGACGGAACTATGGCTACACCTTC,CASSEGRNYGYTF,NA,TRBV12-3/TRBV12-4,13,TRBJ1-2,NA
TGTGCCAGCTCACCGCTGGGGAACGTGGAGACCCAGTACTTC,CASSPLGNVETQYF,NA,TRBV18,14,TRBJ2-5,NA
TGTGCCAGCAGTCGTCAACTGAACACTGAAGCTTTCTTT,CASSRQLNTEAFF,NA,TRBV7-8,13,TRBJ1-1,NA
TGTGCCAGCAGCCACATCGCGACTGAAGCTTTCTTT,CASSHIATEAFF,NA,TRBV28,12,TRBJ1-1,NA
TGTGCCAGCAGCTTGGTGTCATCTGAAGCTTTCTTT,CASSLVSSEAFF,NA,TRBV5-4,12,TRBJ1-1,NA
TGTGCCACCAGTGGAGGAGGTGCGGGAATTCGCGAGACCCAGTACTTC,CATSGGGAGIRETQYF,once,TRBV24-1,16,TRBJ2-5,NA
TGTGCCAGCAGCCAAACAACGGACAATGAGCAGTTCTTC,CASSQTTDNEQFF,NA,TRBV7-3,13,TRBJ2-1,NA
TGCGCCAGCAGCTTCCTCCGGGCAGATACGCAGTATTTT,CASSFLRADTQYF,few,TRBV5-1,13,TRBJ2-3,NA
TGTGCCAGCAGAACATTAGGGGGGGCCTACGAGCAGTACTTC,CASRTLGGAYEQYF,NA,TRBV28,14,TRBJ2-7,NA
TGTGCCTGGACCAGGGTAAACGACTATGGCTACACCTTC,CAWTRVNDYGYTF,NA,TRBV30,13,TRBJ1-2,NA
TGTGCCAGCAGCTCAGGGAGCCGCCAACGAGACGAGCAGTACTTC,CASSSGSRQRDEQYF,NA,TRBV11-1,15,TRBJ2-7,NA
TGTGCCAGCATGGGGACGGTTAACACCGGGGAGCTGTTTTTT,CASMGTVNTGELFF,NA,TRBV11-1,14,TRBJ2-2,NA
TGTGCCAGCAGGGGGGCCGGGGCTGCTAACTATGGCTACACCTTC,CASRGAGAANYGYTF,NA,TRBV27,15,TRBJ1-2,NA
TGTGCCAGCAGCGGCGGGGGATCGGATACGCAGTATTTT,CASSGGGSDTQYF,NA,TRBV2,13,TRBJ2-3,TRBD2
TGCGCCAGCAGCCCAGGGCCAGGGTCGGAGACCCAGTACTTC,CASSPGPGSETQYF,NA,TRBV4-1,14,TRBJ2-5,NA
TGTGCCTGGAGTGCCGGACGCGGGCGTAGGACTGAAGCTTTCTTT,CAWSAGRGRRTEAFF,NA,TRBV30,15,TRBJ1-1,NA
TGTGCCAGCAGTTCGACAGGGGCAGCTTTCTTT,CASSSTGAAFF,few,TRBV27,11,TRBJ1-1,TRBD1
TGTGCCAGCAGCTTGGTATCCGCTGAAGCTTTCTTT,CASSLVSAEAFF,NA,TRBV5-8,12,TRBJ1-1,NA
TGTGCCAGCTCACCTATAAGGGACAGCGAAGCTTTCTTT,CASSPIRDSEAFF,NA,TRBV18,13,TRBJ1-1,TRBD1
TGTGCCAGCAGCCGGCCGTTAGGGACAGGGTTGTACTTC,CASSRPLGTGLYF,NA,TRBV13,13,TRBJ2-7,TRBD1
TGTGCCAGCTCAACGGGACACAACTATGGCTACACCTTC,CASSTGHNYGYTF,NA,TRBV18,13,TRBJ1-2,NA
TGTGCCAGCAGCCCCGGACTATCTATGAACACCGGGGAGCTGTTTTTT,CASSPGLSMNTGELFF,NA,TRBV7-7,16,TRBJ2-2,NA
TGTGCCTGGAGTTGGGGCGGCAGGGTCAATCAGCCCCAGCATTTT,CAWSWGGRVNQPQHF,NA,TRBV30,15,TRBJ1-5,NA
TGCAGTGCTAGTCTAGCGGGGGTCCTCCAGTTCTTC,CSASLAGVLQFF,NA,TRBV20-1,12,TRBJ2-1,TRBD2
TGTGCCAGTAGTATTAATCGCGGATACGGGGAGCAGTACTTC,CASSINRGYGEQYF,NA,TRBV19,14,TRBJ2-7,NA
TGTGCCAGCAGGGATCCGGGACGGGGAAACACCGGGGAGCTGTTTTTT,CASRDPGRGNTGELFF,NA,TRBV7-3,16,TRBJ2-2,NA
TGTGCCAGTAGTATCACAGTTAATAGCAATCAGCCCCAGCATTTT,CASSITVNSNQPQHF,NA,TRBV19,15,TRBJ1-5,NA
TGTGCCAGCAGGTCCTCGGGGATCAATCAGCCCCAGCATTTT,CASRSSGINQPQHF,NA,TRBV6-5,14,TRBJ1-5,NA
TGCGCCACCGGGGGTCGGGGAGACACTGAAGCTTTCTTT,CATGGRGDTEAFF,NA,TRBV10-2,13,TRBJ1-1,NA
TGTGCCAGCAGTTTACTTAGGGGGCAGACAGATACGCAGTATTTT,CASSLLRGQTDTQYF,NA,TRBV27,15,TRBJ2-3,TRBD1
TGTGCCAGCAGCCCCGGCGGTCCACCCCTCCACTTT,CASSPGGPPLHF,NA,TRBV27,12,TRBJ1-6,NA
TGCGCCAGCAGCCAACTGGGTTTAGCCAAAAACATTCAGTACTTC,CASSQLGLAKNIQYF,NA,TRBV4-1,15,TRBJ2-4,NA
TGTGCCAGCAGCAAATCGCTACAGGTCCGGGATGAAAAACTGTTTTTT,CASSKSLQVRDEKLFF,NA,TRBV11-2,16,TRBJ1-4,NA
TGTGCCAGCAGACGAGACCCGGGTTTGGCCGGGGAGCTGTTTTTT,CASRRDPGLAGELFF,NA,TRBV27,15,TRBJ2-2,NA
TGTGCCATCAGTGAGTGGGGGGAAGCTTTCTTT,CAISEWGEAFF,few,TRBV10-3,11,TRBJ1-1,NA
TGTGCCTCGTCGCGGACAGGGGCGTTTAGCACAGATACGCAGTATTTT,CASSRTGAFSTDTQYF,once,TRBV19,16,TRBJ2-3,TRBD1
TGCAGCGCCGAGACAGCCTACAATGAGCAGTTCTTC,CSAETAYNEQFF,NA,TRBV29-1,12,TRBJ2-1,NA
TGTGCCAGCAGCAAGGACAGGGTATATGGCTACACCTTC,CASSKDRVYGYTF,few,TRBV7-9,13,TRBJ1-2,TRBD1
TGTGCCAGTAGTAGTTCAGGGTGGAACACTGAAGCTTTCTTT,CASSSSGWNTEAFF,once,TRBV19,14,TRBJ1-1,NA
TGTGCCACCAGTGATTATCACACCAAGAACACCGGGGAGCTGTTTTTT,CATSDYHTKNTGELFF,NA,TRBV24-1,16,TRBJ2-2,NA
TGTGCCAGCAGCCCAGGGGCCAATCAGCCCCAGCATTTT,CASSPGANQPQHF,NA,TRBV3-1/TRBV3-2,13,TRBJ1-5,NA
TGTGCCAGCAGGCAGTATTCTAGCACAGATACGCAGTATTTT,CASRQYSSTDTQYF,NA,TRBV27,14,TRBJ2-3,NA
TGCAGCGGAGGGACAGGAAACACTGAAGCTTTCTTT,CSGGTGNTEAFF,NA,TRBV29-1,12,TRBJ1-1,TRBD1
TGTGCCAGCAACGGGGTTACTGGCTACACCTTC,CASNGVTGYTF,NA,TRBV2,11,TRBJ1-2,NA
TGTGCCAGCAGCCAGTCAACAGGGGGCACTGAAGCTTTCTTT,CASSQSTGGTEAFF,NA,TRBV4-2,14,TRBJ1-1,TRBD1
TGTGCCAGCAGCTTAGAACCCGGCTTTAATCAGCCCCAGCATTTT,CASSLEPGFNQPQHF,NA,TRBV7-6,15,TRBJ1-5,NA